Each of the 27 T cell receptor beta chains below was sequenced from the same sample in a study of regulatory T cells in long-lasting Graves disease. The time point: persistent/refractory GD, antithyroid drugs over 5 years with positive TRAb. PBMC RNA was the source of the TCR library. Building the TCR beta libraries relied on iRepertoire HTBI primers, and CDR3 regions underwent Arm-PCR. Each CDR3 protein is one row after TCRdb ran MiXCR on the multiplex PCR reads. The sample lists fewer than 550,000 distinct CDR3 sequences; roughly a fifth were seen once. Specimen: peripheral blood mononuclear cells (PBMCs), collected when the disease was refractory, from a patient treated with antithyroid drugs. These receptors all stem from a female donor with Graves disease.

The V call is TRBV7-3, the J call TRBJ2-6; D remains unclear. V was trimmed by 4 bases and J by 0 bases, leaving 19 bases between them. The germline gives CDR1 SGHTA, CDR2 FQGTGA. There are 19 residues in the CDR3. CDR3 sequence (DNA): TGTGCCAGCAGCTCCTCAGTCAGCCCCTATTACTCTGGGGCCAACGTCCTGACTTTC. This translates into CASSSSVSPYYSGANVLTF.

There are a few counts of this clonotype. The chain has TRBV28 and TRBJ2-1; D is unresolved. CDR1 is MDHEN, CDR2 SYDVKM, per germline. This CDR3 comprises 12 residues. The V gene lost 7 bases and the J gene lost 4 bases, with 8 bases spanning the gap. CDR3: CASTLKYNEQFF. The DNA of the CDR3 is TGTGCCAGCACTTTGAAGTACAATGAGCAGTTCTTC.

In this sample, this clonotype turned up a few times. This chain joins TRBV15 and TRBJ1-1; 7 nucleotides match TRBD1. V lost 0 bases, J lost 5 bases, and 9 bases stayed unmatched. Per germline, CDR1 LNHNV and CDR2 YYDKDF (reference sequence). This CDR3 contains 16 residues. The CDR3 region is CATSRDQTGSGTEAFF. DNA of the CDR3: TGTGCCACCAGCAGAGATCAGACAGGGAGCGGGACTGAAGCTTTCTTT.

This rearrangement joins TRBV24-1 to TRBJ2-5, with 9 positions matching TRBD1. With V trimmed by 6 bases and J by 4 bases, 5 bases remained unmatched. CDR3 size: 14 residues. From germline, CDR1 is KGHDR and CDR2 SFDVKD. CDR3 amino acids: CATSSTGGVETQYF. The CDR3 nucleotides are TGTGCCACCAGTTCTACAGGGGGCGTAGAGACCCAGTACTTC.

This clonotype came up many times. The chain recombines TRBV20-1 with TRBJ1-3, with TRBD1 as a possible D gene (5 bases). In germline, CDR1 is DFQATT, CDR2 SNEGSKA (reference sequence). Trimming left V 6 bases short and J 3 bases short, with 15 bases between. The CDR3 is made up of 14 amino acids. CDR3 protein: CSANRATDGNTIYF. CDR3 nucleotide sequence: TGCAGTGCCAACCGTGCGACAGATGGAAACACCATATATTTT.

The J gene is TRBJ2-1, the V gene TRBV29-1; 10 nucleotides match TRBD2. The ends lost 4 bases at V and 10 bases at J; junction bases unmatched: 10. The germline V gene encodes CDR1 SQVTM and CDR2 ANQGSEA. This CDR3 comprises 14 residues. CDR3 nucleotide sequence: TGCAGCGTTGTAGCGGGGGGTCAGCTGGGGGAGCAGTTCTTC. Translated: CSVVAGGQLGEQFF.

This chain links TRBV7-8 with TRBJ2-7; TRBD2 matches 9 bases. This CDR3 has 17 amino acids. Germline-derived CDR1 and CDR2 are SGHVS and FQNEAQ. J gave up 3 bases and V 1 base, and 10 bases lay outside the gene matches. The CDR3 nucleotides are TGTGCCAGCAGCTTAGGAGGGCTAGCGGGAAGTTTCTACGAGCAGTACTTC. It encodes CASSLGGLAGSFYEQYF.

The chain carries TRBV2 and TRBJ2-3; TRBD2 matches at 10 bases. Germline V CDR1 and CDR2: SNHLY, FYNNEI. The V segment lost 4 bases and the J segment 1 base; nucleotides outside the gene matches: 2. The CDR3 is made up of 15 amino acids. The CDR3 spells CASSALAGGTDTQYF. In nucleotides, the CDR3 is TGTGCCAGCAGTGCCCTAGCGGGGGGCACAGATACGCAGTATTTT.

The chain recombines TRBV7-2 with TRBJ2-2, with D uncertain. This CDR3 is built from 13 residues. Germline V gene lookup returns CDR1 SGHTA and CDR2 FQGNSA. V lost 2 bases to trimming and J lost 7 bases, with 8 bases between them. The CDR3, as DNA: TGTGCCAGCAGCTTAATTAGGAGCGGGGAGCTGTTTTTT. It yields the protein CASSLIRSGELFF. The full variable domain, its missing parts supplied by reference TRBV7-2 and TRBJ2-2, is GAGVSQSPSNKVTEKGKDVELRCDPISGHTALYWYRQSLGQGLEFLIYFQGNSAPDKSGLPSDRFSAERTGGSVSTLTIQRTQQEDSAVYLCASSLIRSGELFFGEGSRLTVL.

This clonotype was seen at least ten times. The chain employs TRBV28 and TRBJ2-7, with 7 positions matching TRBD1. CDR1 is MDHEN, CDR2 SYDVKM, per germline. CDR3 length equals 14 residues. The junction had 5 bases not matched to a gene; V was cut back by 4 bases and J by 2 bases. The CDR3 sequence: CASSYRGSAYEQYF. CDR3 DNA: TGTGCCAGCAGTTACAGGGGCTCGGCCTACGAGCAGTACTTC.

The chain is built from TRBV29-1 and TRBJ2-7; the D gene is possibly TRBD2 (7 bases). This CDR3 contains 13 residues. Per the germline V gene, CDR1 is SQVTM and CDR2 is ANQGSEA. Trimming pared 6 bases from V and 1 base from J, leaving 13 bases between. CDR3 loop: CSVKGGGSYEQYF. CDR3 DNA sequence: TGCAGCGTAAAGGGGGGGGGGTCCTACGAGCAGTACTTC.

This clonotype showed up many times. The chain employs TRBV11-3 and TRBJ2-2; 7 bases are shared with TRBD1. The V and J ends lost 2 bases and 4 bases, in that order; junction bases with no gene match: 13. Germline assignment: CDR1 SGHNT and CDR2 YENEEA. This CDR3 spans 18 amino acids. The CDR3 nucleotides read TGTGCCAGCAGCTTAAATGGTCCCGGGACAGTTACCACCGGGGAGCTGTTTTTT. It codes for CASSLNGPGTVTTGELFF.

The chain combines TRBV3-1 with TRBJ1-5; D unresolved. CDR3 length equals 13 residues. V gave up 3 bases and J gave up 6 bases, with 9 bases separating them. The V gene's germline CDR1 is LGHDT and CDR2 YNNKEL (reference sequence). CDR3 protein: CASSQVRGQPQHF. The CDR3 DNA reads as TGTGCCAGCAGCCAGGTACGTGGTCAGCCCCAGCATTTT. The entire variable domain, with the rest obtained from reference TRBV3-1 and TRBJ1-5, is as follows: DTAVSQTPKYLVTQMGNDKSIKCEQNLGHDTMYWYKQDSKKFLKIMFSYNNKELIINETVPNRFSPKSPDKAHLNLHINSLELGDSAVYFCASSQVRGQPQHFGDGTRLSIL.

This chain connects TRBV6-5 to TRBJ1-1; D ambiguous. Germline CDR1 MNHEY, CDR2 SVGAGI. The CDR3 is 11 amino acids. The V gene lost 2 bases and the J gene lost 7 bases, with 5 bases spanning the gap. CDR3 in DNA: TGTGCCAGCAGTTACGTATTTGAAGCTTTCTTT. It yields the protein CASSYVFEAFF.

This clonotype was recorded at least ten times. The chain employs TRBV28 and TRBJ2-1; 10 nucleotides line up with TRBD2. J was trimmed by 4 bases and V by 4 bases; bases with no gene match: 10. The germline V gene encodes CDR1 MDHEN and CDR2 SYDVKM. The CDR3 has 17 residues. CDR3 nucleotides: TGTGCCAGCAGTTCTCCAGGACTAGCGGCAATTTACAATGAGCAGTTCTTC. It is translated as CASSSPGLAAIYNEQFF.

There are many counts of this clonotype. The V call is TRBV6-5, the J call TRBJ2-7; unclear D gene. Deletions cut 0 bases from V and 2 bases from J, with 23 bases between. Germline V gives CDR1 MNHEY, CDR2 SVGAGI. The CDR3 covers 19 residues. The CDR3 sequence is CASSYSIRPLGADPYEQYF. The CDR3 bases are TGTGCCAGCAGTTACTCGATTCGGCCACTTGGAGCTGATCCCTACGAGCAGTACTTC.

The chain joins TRBV6-9 to TRBJ1-2; no clear D. The V end was cut by 3 bases, the J end by 3 bases, with 11 bases between. Germline V gene data show CDR1 as MNHGY and CDR2 as SVAAGI. The CDR3 length is 14 residues. CDR3 loop: CASSYWGGDYGYTF. DNA for the CDR3: TGTGCCAGCAGTTACTGGGGAGGAGACTATGGCTACACCTTC.

This clonotype has a count of ten or more. The V call is TRBV20-1, the J call TRBJ1-4; D may be TRBD1 (5 bases). The CDR3 loop spans 14 amino acids. In germline, CDR1 is DFQATT, CDR2 SNEGSKA (reference sequence). Trimming pared 3 bases from V and 8 bases from J, leaving 16 bases between. CDR3: CSARGPEHGEKLFF. DNA for the CDR3: TGCAGTGCTAGGGGACCCGAACATGGCGAAAAACTGTTTTTT.

As regards this clonotype: At one end, the junction sequence differs from germline, possibly due to a read error. The chain combines TRBV20-1 with TRBJ2-2, with 11 nucleotides matching TRBD2. The CDR3 totals 16 residues. Germline lookup yields CDR1 DFQATT and CDR2 SNEGSKA (reference sequence). Written as DNA, the CDR3 is TGCAGTGCTCCAGGGGGGCTAGCGGGGGGAACGGGGGAGCTGCTTTTT. Protein product: CSAPGGLAGGTGELLF.

The chain has TRBV28 and TRBJ2-7; perhaps TRBD2 as D (6 bases). Trimming pared 5 bases from V and 4 bases from J, leaving 18 bases between. Germline CDR1 MDHEN, CDR2 SYDVKM. CDR3 length: 15 residues. The CDR3 loop is CASSHGEELRYEQYF. The CDR3 DNA is TGTGCCAGCAGTCACGGGGAGGAATTGCGGTACGAGCAGTACTTC.

The sample holds one count of this clonotype. The CDR3 sequence: CASSLGGQEYNEQFF. In DNA form, the CDR3 reads TGCGCCAGCAGCTTGGGGGGACAGGAATACAATGAGCAGTTCTTC. The V call is TRBV5-1, the J call TRBJ2-1, with 8 bases fitting TRBD1. The CDR3 runs to 15 residues. Germline CDR1 is SGHRS and CDR2 is YFSETQ. V lost 0 bases to trimming and J lost 4 bases; unmatched junction nucleotides: 3.

This clonotype was observed many times. The chain joins TRBV7-2 to TRBJ2-5; 9 nucleotides align to TRBD2. Germline V gives CDR1 SGHTA, CDR2 FQGNSA. Trimming removed 1 base from V and 4 bases from J; junction bases left unmatched: 1. The length of the CDR3 is 14 residues. The DNA of the CDR3 is TGTGCCAGCAGCTTAGAACTAGCGGGAGAGACCCAGTACTTC. Protein sequence: CASSLELAGETQYF. The full variable domain, its missing parts supplied by reference TRBV7-2 and TRBJ2-5, is GAGVSQSPSNKVTEKGKDVELRCDPISGHTALYWYRQSLGQGLEFLIYFQGNSAPDKSGLPSDRFSAERTGGSVSTLTIQRTQQEDSAVYLCASSLELAGETQYFGPGTRLLVL.

The chain carries TRBV6-2 or TRBV6-3 and TRBJ1-2; weak D call: TRBD1 (5 bases). The CDR3 sequence is 13 residues long. The germline gives CDR1 MNHEY, CDR2 SVGEGT. V lost 6 bases and J 5 bases, leaving 13 bases between the germline ends. CDR3 amino acids: CASRTDSQYGYTF. CDR3 DNA: TGTGCCAGCAGGACCGACAGCCAGTATGGCTACACCTTC.

This clonotype occurred a few times. The J gene is TRBJ2-7, the V gene TRBV7-2; 8 nucleotides align to TRBD2. The CDR3 extends over 17 amino acids. V lost 1 base and J lost 2; bases outside the gene matches: 10. Germline CDR1 SGHTA, CDR2 FQGNSA. The CDR3 region is CASSLVGAGVEAYEQYF. CDR3 in DNA: TGTGCCAGCAGCTTAGTGGGAGCGGGAGTTGAAGCCTACGAGCAGTACTTC.

This chain links TRBV5-1 with TRBJ1-1; 10 nucleotides agree with TRBD1. Germline V CDR1 and CDR2: SGHRS, YFSETQ. The CDR3 sequence is 17 residues long. Trimming cost V 4 bases and J 1 base; bases outside gene matches: 10. The CDR3 loop is CASSTSRDRGANTEAFF. The CDR3 nucleotides are TGCGCCAGCAGCACGTCCCGGGACAGGGGAGCGAACACTGAAGCTTTCTTT.

The DNA for the CDR3 is TGTGCCTGGAACCAGGGCGTTGTCTACACTGAAGCTTTCTTT. Its translation is CAWNQGVVYTEAFF. The rearrangement links TRBV30 to TRBJ1-1, with D maybe TRBD1 (5 bases). Trimming took 4 bases from V and 3 from J, leaving 15 bases between them. Germline assignment: CDR1 GTSNPN and CDR2 SVGIG (reference sequence). The CDR3 runs to 14 residues.

This clonotype was found many times. The chain's CDR3 is CASSPPGQDYPRGTGELFF. In nucleotides, the CDR3 is TGTGCCAGCAGTCCCCCGGGACAGGATTATCCCAGGGGCACCGGGGAGCTGTTTTTT. The V and J genes are TRBV12-3 or TRBV12-4 and TRBJ2-2; the match to TRBD1 covers 8 bases. This CDR3 comprises 19 residues. J lost 4 bases, V lost 5 bases, and 18 bases had no gene match.